One and the same sample provided the 11 T cell receptor beta chains below, sequenced in a study of shared clonotypes between healthy human individuals. The naive CD8 population came from CD45RO-negative cells selected for CCR7, without terminally differentiated effector memory CD45RA+ cells. Libraries were prepared by immunoSEQ multiplex PCR; TCRdb keeps only in-frame clonotypes and omits some of them. This table has about 750,000 clones, 92% appearing once. The sample consisted of naive CD8+ T cells sorted from blood. Every receptor here comes from a man younger than 40 in good health.

As concerns this clone: The same CDR3 is also encoded by other DNA sequences in this sample. J is TRBJ2-7 and V is TRBV27; the D is unclear. The CDR3 sequence is 12 residues long. Per the germline V gene, CDR1 is MNHEY and CDR2 is SMNVEV (reference sequence). V shed 2 bases and J shed 5 bases, with 7 bases lying between them. The CDR3 is CASSLLGDEQYF. The CDR3, as DNA: TGTGCCAGCAGTTTACTAGGAGACGAGCAGTACTTC.

The CDR3 DNA reads as TGTGCCAGCAGCCTTTCGACGGGCACTGAAGCTTTCTTT. Translating gives CASSLSTGTEAFF. This chain connects TRBV7-2 to TRBJ1-1, with D unresolved. The germline CDR1 and CDR2 sequences are SGHTA and FQGNSA. The CDR3 is 13 amino acids. V lost 5 bases to trimming and J lost 4 bases, with 11 bases between them.

This clone is a singleton in its sample. This chain connects TRBV5-4 to TRBJ2-3; D unresolved. This CDR3 is built from 13 residues. Germline V CDR1 and CDR2: SGHNT, YYREEE (reference sequence). V was clipped by 3 bases and J by 1 base, with 6 bases between them. In DNA form, the CDR3 reads TGTGCCAGCAGCTCCCGCGGCACAGATACGCAGTATTTT. As protein: CASSSRGTDTQYF. Filled out from reference TRBV5-4 and TRBJ2-3, the complete variable domain reads ETGVTQSPTHLIKTRGQQVTLRCSSQSGHNTVSWYQQALGQGPQFIFQYYREEENGRGNFPPRFSGLQFPNYSSELNVNALELDDSALYLCASSSRGTDTQYFGPGTRLTVL.

The J gene is TRBJ2-7, the V gene TRBV27; D possibly corresponds to TRBD2 (6 bases). Trimming shortened V by 2 bases and J by 0 bases, and 11 bases separated the two germline ends. CDR3 length: 15 residues. Germline CDR1 is MNHEY and CDR2 is SMNVEV (reference sequence). CDR3 DNA sequence: TGTGCCAGCAGTTTAGACCTAGCGAACTCCTACGAGCAGTACTTC. It is translated as CASSLDLANSYEQYF.

This clone showed up just a few times. This chain connects TRBV10-2 to TRBJ2-2; TRBD2 matches 14 bases. The CDR3 contains 17 residues. Germline trimming cut 8 bases from V and 3 bases from J; bases unmatched to any gene: 8. The germline gives CDR1 WSHSY, CDR2 SAAADI. Here the CDR3 reads CASLGLAGVEYTGELFF. CDR3 in DNA: TGCGCCAGCCTGGGACTAGCGGGAGTTGAGTACACCGGGGAGCTGTTTTTT.

The rearrangement links TRBV19 to TRBJ2-3; 16 nucleotides agree with TRBD2. Trimming at V came to 6 bases and at J to 2 bases, leaving 14 bases not matched to a gene. Germline assignment: CDR1 LNHDA and CDR2 SQIVND (reference sequence). The CDR3 length is 20 residues. In nucleotides, the CDR3 is TGTGCCAGTAGCAAGAACGACCCGGGACTAGCGGGAGGGGCCACAGATACGCAGTATTTT. Its translation: CASSKNDPGLAGGATDTQYF.

This chain joins TRBV4-2 and TRBJ1-2; D gene ambiguous. CDR3 length equals 16 residues. Trimming shortened V by 0 bases and J by 5 bases, and 16 bases separated the two germline ends. CDR1 and CDR2 from the germline V gene are LGHNA and YNFKEQ. In DNA form, the CDR3 reads TGTGCCAGCAGCCAAGACAGATTCTTCACCCGATATGGCTACACCTTC. Protein sequence: CASSQDRFFTRYGYTF.

CDR3 residues: CASSRLRDTQETQYF. DNA of the CDR3: TGCGCCAGCAGCCGCTTGAGGGACACCCAAGAGACCCAGTACTTC. The chain combines TRBV4-1 with TRBJ2-5, with a weak D call TRBD1 (6 bases). Germline V CDR1 and CDR2: MGHRA, YSYEKL. The CDR3 length is 15 residues. V was clipped by 4 bases and J by 1 base, with 13 bases between them.

V usage is TRBV4-3 and J usage is TRBJ2-3; 8 bases are a match to TRBD2. In germline, CDR1 is LGHNA, CDR2 YSLEER. This CDR3 comprises 15 residues. The V and J ends lost 6 bases and 2 bases, in that order; junction bases with no gene match: 7. Here the CDR3 reads CASSHGLAITDTQYF. The CDR3 region has the DNA TGCGCCAGCAGTCACGGACTAGCAATCACAGATACGCAGTATTTT.

The chain is built from TRBV27 and TRBJ2-2; no reliable D call. The CDR3 is 15 residues long. The germline V and J ends were trimmed by 3 bases and 6 bases, with 14 bases remaining between them. Germline CDR1 and CDR2: MNHEY and SMNVEV (reference sequence). In DNA form, the CDR3 reads TGTGCCAGCAGTTTTCTATTGGGCAACGCCGGGGAGCTGTTTTTT. This encodes CASSFLLGNAGELFF.

This rearrangement joins TRBV10-1 to TRBJ2-2, with D unresolved. V shed 8 bases and J shed 7 bases, with 8 bases lying between them. CDR3 length equals 11 residues. Per the germline V gene, CDR1 is WNHNN and CDR2 is SYGVQD (reference sequence). The CDR3 here is CASGHGGELFF. CDR3 nucleotides: TGCGCCAGCGGTCACGGCGGGGAGCTGTTTTTT.